The 13 T cell receptor beta chains given below trace back to one sample, sequenced in a study of CXCR3-negative and CXCR3-positive naive CD8 T cells. The libraries of TRB cDNA were prepared using 5' RACE with UMI labels. TCRdb reprocessed the 5' RACE reads, keeping one entry per CDR3 protein, no DNA. Seen in this sample are around 110,000 distinct CDR3 sequences; the ten most common clones hold 0.3% to 0.45%. No cognate antigen is known for these TCRs. General study results and limits: TRB CDR3 hydrophobicity was greater in CXCR3-positive naive cells than in CXCR3-negative naive cells.

The sample taken for sequencing was naive CXCR3+ CD8+ T cells from blood. Noted subset: CD45RO-CCR7+CD27+CD95- naive CD8+ T cells expressing CXCR3 (TNR3+). The receptor source for this set is a human donor in good health. Some clones in this sample may be carry-over from other donors' samples.

The CDR3 reads CASSTYTATNEKLFF. The rearrangement uses TRBV19 and TRBJ1-4. This CDR3 contains 15 residues. Germline lookup yields CDR1 LNHDA and CDR2 SQIVND (reference sequence).

This chain joins TRBV12-3 or TRBV12-4 and TRBJ2-7; TCRdb's D gene call, TRBD1, goes unchecked for lack of DNA. The CDR3 is 17 residues long. CDR3: CASRPSSQGVSANEQYF.

V and J are TRBV24-1 and TRBJ2-1; the TRBD2 assignment by TCRdb is unverifiable without DNA. Per germline, CDR1 KGHDR and CDR2 SFDVKD. This CDR3 is 14 amino acids long. This CDR3 reads CATSGIAGVNEQFF.

The rearrangement uses TRBV11-2 and TRBJ2-3; TCRdb gives TRBD2 as the D gene, but with no DNA this cannot be confirmed. Germline assignment: CDR1 SGHAT and CDR2 FQNNGV. The CDR3 covers 14 residues. The CDR3 spells CASSLRDSLPTQYF.

V usage is TRBV28 and J usage is TRBJ2-3; TCRdb outputs TRBD2, but without DNA this stays unchecked. The V gene's germline CDR1 is MDHEN and CDR2 SYDVKM. This CDR3 is built from 15 residues. CDR3 residues: CASSPLAVPRDTQYF.

The rearrangement links TRBV19 to TRBJ2-1; TCRdb designates TRBD1, a call that cannot be tested without DNA. Per germline, CDR1 LNHDA and CDR2 SQIVND (reference sequence). The CDR3 runs 15 residues. CDR3 loop: CASSIAGQGSNEQFF.

The V call is TRBV6-5, the J call TRBJ2-1; the TRBD1 assignment by TCRdb is unverifiable without DNA. CDR1 MNHEY and CDR2 SVGAGI come from the germline V gene. This CDR3 is 16 amino acids long. The CDR3 here is CASSYLWGQGNNEQFF.

This rearrangement joins TRBV2 to TRBJ1-1; TCRdb's D call of TRBD1 is untestable without DNA. The length of the CDR3 is 14 residues. In germline, CDR1 is SNHLY, CDR2 FYNNEI. CDR3 in amino acids: CASRTSAGQGEAFF.

The rearrangement uses TRBV7-3 and TRBJ2-1. Germline CDR1 reads SGHTA; CDR2 reads FQGTGA. This CDR3 spans 13 amino acids. The CDR3 loop reads CASSPIGYNEQFF.

The rearrangement uses TRBV7-8 and TRBJ2-3; the TCRdb D gene call, TRBD1, has no DNA to confirm it. The length of the CDR3 is 17 residues. Germline lookup yields CDR1 SGHVS and CDR2 FQNEAQ. This CDR3 is CASSPRGGASSTDTQYF.

This chain joins TRBV23-1 and TRBJ2-7; TCRdb's D gene call, TRBD1, goes unchecked for lack of DNA. TRBV23-1 is identified as an open reading frame with a role that is uncertain. This CDR3 comprises 14 residues. The CDR3 here is CASSPTGQSYEQYF.

This sequence joins TRBV7-2 and TRBJ2-7; the TRBD2 assignment by TCRdb is unverifiable without DNA. From germline, CDR1 is SGHTA and CDR2 FQGNSA. This CDR3 is built from 17 residues. The CDR3 reads CASSFTGLAGGHYEQYF.

The chain combines TRBV11-3 with TRBJ2-5; TCRdb designates TRBD2, a call that cannot be tested without DNA. The CDR3 is made up of 13 amino acids. Germline CDR1 and CDR2: SGHNT and YENEEA. This chain's CDR3 is CASSLASGETQYF.